This T cell receptor (beta chain) was sequenced in a study of identical twins. The CDR3 covers 15 residues. Trimming shortened V by 0 bases and J by 6 bases, and 15 bases separated the two germline ends. Looked up from germline, CDR1 is GTSNPN and CDR2 is SVGIG (reference sequence). Using its own MiXCR run on the 5' RACE reads, TCRdb lists one record per CDR3 protein. This table holds hundreds of thousands of distinct CDR3 sequences, roughly 8.6% found once. These data are also associated with another study on yellow fever vaccine responses in identical twins.

The TCR sequence derives from a woman aged 18-29 years in good health. Material for sequencing was CD8+ T cells sorted from blood. This chain connects TRBV30 to TRBJ1-5; unclear D gene. The CDR3 here is CAWSVRGRRVQPQHF. CDR3 bases: TGTGCCTGGAGTGTACGTGGCAGAAGGGTTCAGCCCCAGCATTTT.